What follows are 24 T cell receptor beta chains derived from one specimen sequenced in a study of blood T cell repertoires in COVID-19. Libraries were prepared by immunoSEQ multiplex PCR; TCRdb keeps only in-frame clonotypes and omits some of them. Among some 62,000 clones listed, around 80% were seen once. The sequenced sample was peripheral blood. These receptors were collected from a woman aged 80 or over with active or convalescent COVID-19.

The V and J genes are TRBV21-1 and TRBJ1-1. TRBV21-1 is tagged as a pseudogene. The CDR3 sequence is 17 residues long. The CDR3 DNA is TGTGCCAGCAGCAAAGCGCGGGGTGCAGGGATGAACACTGAAGCTTTCTTT. Translating gives CASSKARGAGMNTEAFF.

This sequence joins TRBV6-5 and TRBJ1-2; TRBD1 agrees at 8 bases. This CDR3 has 15 residues. Germline lookup yields CDR1 MNHEY and CDR2 SVGAGI. V gave up 7 bases and J gave up 8 bases; unmatched junction bases: 15. As DNA, the CDR3 is TGTGCCAGCACCCGAGGAGGACAGGGAACCGGAGGCTACACCTTC. This gives the protein CASTRGGQGTGGYTF.

V usage is TRBV7-3 and J usage is TRBJ2-1; D unclear. The V gene lost 2 bases and the J gene lost 5 bases, with 13 bases spanning the gap. The CDR3 spans 15 residues. Germline CDR1 is SGHTA and CDR2 is FQGTGA. The CDR3 nucleotides read TGTGCCAGCAGCTTAGGGTACGTTAGCAACAATGAGCAGTTCTTC. Translated: CASSLGYVSNNEQFF.

The J gene is TRBJ1-5, the V gene TRBV10-3; 8 nucleotides align to TRBD1. Germline CDR1 reads ENHRY; CDR2 reads SYGVKD. Germline trimming cut 10 bases from V and 3 bases from J; bases unmatched to any gene: 8. The CDR3 has 14 amino acids. CDR3: CASSRDRTNQPQHF. The CDR3 coding sequence is TGTGCCAGCTCCCGGGACAGGACCAATCAGCCCCAGCATTTT.

For the CDR3, the DNA is TGTGCCTGGAGTGTAAATGGGCGAAACACCATATATTTT. Translating gives CAWSVNGRNTIYF. The rearrangement joins TRBV30 to TRBJ1-3, with D unresolved. CDR3 length equals 13 residues. The V gene lost 0 bases and the J gene lost 5 bases, with 8 bases spanning the gap. CDR1 is GTSNPN, CDR2 SVGIG, per germline (reference sequence).

The chain recombines TRBV13 with TRBJ2-5; 12 bases agree with TRBD2. The CDR3 length is 15 residues. V was pared by 4 bases and J by 5 bases, with 5 bases of the junction left unmatched. Germline CDR1 is PRHDT and CDR2 is FYEKMQ (reference sequence). CDR3 DNA: TGTGCCAGCAGCTCTAGCGGGGGGGCCTGGGAGACCCAGTACTTC. Encoded protein: CASSSSGGAWETQYF.

Notes on this clone: A read error may account for a junction end that differs from germline. In the same sample, other DNA sequences code for this CDR3. The chain recombines TRBV3-1 (or the pseudogene TRBV3-2) with TRBJ1-6, with 8 bases fitting TRBD1. The CDR3 is 14 amino acids. Looked up from germline, CDR1 is LGHDT and CDR2 is YNNKEL (reference sequence). In DNA, the CDR3 is TGTGCCAGCAGTCAAGACAGGGGCAATTCACCCCTCCACTTT. The encoded protein is CASSQDRGNSPLHF.

The chain joins TRBV25-1 to TRBJ1-1; no clear D gene. Looked up from germline, CDR1 is MGHDK and CDR2 is SYGVNS. V was clipped by 7 bases and J by 5 bases, with 17 bases between them. The CDR3 loop spans 14 amino acids. This CDR3 reads CASKHPGSGTEAFF. CDR3 DNA sequence: TGTGCCAGCAAACACCCGGGGTCGGGGACTGAAGCTTTCTTT.

This chain links TRBV2 with TRBJ1-2; maybe TRBD1 (5 bases). With 3 bases removed from V and 7 bases from J, the gap between germline ends came to 12 bases. The CDR3 has 13 residues. Per the germline V gene, CDR1 is SNHLY and CDR2 is FYNNEI. CDR3 sequence (DNA): TGTGCCAGCAGTGAGGAAGGGGCAGGTGGCTACACCTTC. Translated, it gives CASSEEGAGGYTF.

The count of this clone is one. The chain links TRBV7-9 to TRBJ1-1; D is unresolved. The CDR3 totals 12 residues. CDR1 and CDR2 (germline): SEHNR, FQNEAQ (reference sequence). V dropped 5 bases and J dropped 5 bases, with 9 bases sitting between them. This CDR3 is CASSPRGTEAFF. Here the CDR3 DNA reads TGTGCCAGCAGCCCCCGGGGAACTGAAGCTTTCTTT.

The rearrangement uses TRBV7-8 and TRBJ1-2; 8 nucleotides agree with TRBD1. This CDR3 spans 15 amino acids. Looked up from germline, CDR1 is SGHVS and CDR2 is FQNEAQ. The V and J ends lost 0 bases and 8 bases, in that order; junction bases with no gene match: 8. CDR3 sequence (DNA): TGTGCCAGCAGCTTAGCCCCTACAGGGGGAAACGGCTACACCTTC. This sequence encodes CASSLAPTGGNGYTF. The full variable domain, completed using reference TRBV7-8 and TRBJ1-2, is GAGVSQSPRYKVAKRGQDVALRCDPISGHVSLFWYQQALGQGPEFLTYFQNEAQLDKSGLPSDRFFAERPEGSVSTLKIQRTQQEDSAVYLCASSLAPTGGNGYTFGSGTRLTVV.

This clone appeared once. The chain recombines TRBV25-1 with TRBJ2-1; TRBD1 is a possible D gene (5 bases). The CDR3 runs 17 residues. The germline V gene has CDR1 MGHDK and CDR2 SYGVNS. V lost 3 bases and J lost 0, with 15 bases in between. CDR3 loop: CASSDSLGRSSYNEQFF. CDR3 coding DNA: TGTGCCAGCAGTGACTCCTTGGGGCGGAGCTCCTACAATGAGCAGTTCTTC.

CDR3 sequence reads: CASSTLGQYISTDTQYF. The DNA of the CDR3 is TGTGCCAGCAGCACCTTAGGACAGTACATTAGCACAGATACGCAGTATTTT. The chain is built from TRBV7-8 and TRBJ2-3, with a weak D call TRBD1 (6 bases). Germline V gives CDR1 SGHVS, CDR2 FQNEAQ. CDR3 length equals 17 residues. The V end lost 5 bases, the J end lost 0 bases, and 18 bases lay between the germline ends.

This clone appeared once. The rearrangement uses TRBV5-6 and TRBJ2-1; 10 bases are a match to TRBD2. This CDR3 is 15 amino acids long. V trimming: 0 bases; J trimming: 6 bases; junction bases outside the gene matches: 3. Germline CDR1 and CDR2: SGHDT and YYEEEE. Here the CDR3 reads CASSLVPSGGNEQFF. As DNA, the CDR3 is TGTGCCAGCAGCTTGGTTCCTAGCGGGGGCAATGAGCAGTTCTTC. Full variable domain (missing parts from reference TRBV5-6 and TRBJ2-1): DAGVTQSPTHLIKTRGQQVTLRCSPKSGHDTVSWYQQALGQGPQFIFQYYEEEERQRGNFPDRFSGHQFPNYSSELNVNALLLGDSALYLCASSLVPSGGNEQFFGPGTRLTVL.

J is TRBJ2-7 and V is TRBV9; 8 bases align to TRBD2. V was pared by 3 bases and J by 5 bases, with 7 bases of the junction left unmatched. The CDR3 totals 14 residues. CDR1 and CDR2 from the germline V gene are SGDLS and YYNGEE. As DNA, the CDR3 is TGTGCCAGCAGCGCCGGGGGGGGCGCGAACGAGCAGTACTTC. Its protein product is CASSAGGGANEQYF.

The chain employs TRBV5-1 and TRBJ2-3, with TRBD2 as a possible D gene (7 bases). The CDR3 loop spans 16 amino acids. Per germline, CDR1 SGHRS and CDR2 YFSETQ. The V and J ends lost 6 bases and 2 bases respectively, with 19 bases between them. The CDR3 DNA follows: TGCGCCAGCAAGGAGGGGGGGCGCTTTCTCACAGATACGCAGTATTTT. Translated: CASKEGGRFLTDTQYF. Combining the CDR3 with reference TRBV5-1 and TRBJ2-3 gives the whole variable domain KAGVTQTPRYLIKTRGQQVTLSCSPISGHRSVSWYQQTPGQGLQFLFEYFSETQRNKGNFPGRFSGRQFSNSRSEMNVSTLELGDSALYLCASKEGGRFLTDTQYFGPGTRLTVL.

The rearrangement uses TRBV5-1 and TRBJ2-3, with a possible D match to TRBD2 (6 bases). V was trimmed by 1 base and J by 6 bases, leaving 12 bases between them. Germline CDR1 SGHRS, CDR2 YFSETQ. The CDR3 contains 14 residues. The CDR3 reads CASSLYRAGDTQYF. The CDR3 DNA is TGCGCCAGCAGCTTGTATCGTGCGGGGGATACGCAGTATTTT.

In its sample, this clone was seen many times. The rearrangement links TRBV7-9 to TRBJ1-2; 10 bases fit TRBD1. The germline gives CDR1 SEHNR, CDR2 FQNEAQ (reference sequence). The CDR3 has 14 residues. With 5 bases clipped from V and 5 bases from J, the junction kept 5 bases outside the gene matches. The CDR3 region has the DNA TGTGCCAGCAGCCTCGACAGGGGGCAGTATGGCTACACCTTC. Protein sequence: CASSLDRGQYGYTF. Full variable domain (remainder filled in from reference TRBV7-9 and TRBJ1-2): DTGVSQNPRHKITKRGQNVTFRCDPISEHNRLYWYRQTLGQGPEFLTYFQNEAQLEKSRLLSDRFSAERPKGSFSTLEIQRTEQGDSAMYLCASSLDRGQYGYTFGSGTRLTVV.

Notes on this clone: The same CDR3 can be traced to other DNA sequences in this sample. V and J are TRBV9 and TRBJ2-3; 11 bases map to TRBD2. CDR1 is SGDLS, CDR2 YYNGEE, per germline. Trimming cost V 2 bases and J 4 bases; bases outside gene matches: 6. There are 16 residues in the CDR3. For the CDR3, the DNA is TGTGCCAGCAGCGTCTTAGCGGGGGGGCAGGCAGATACGCAGTATTTT. This encodes CASSVLAGGQADTQYF.

V gene TRBV4-1 combines with J gene TRBJ1-2; 7 positions match TRBD1. CDR3 length: 16 amino acids. CDR1 and CDR2 (germline): MGHRA, YSYEKL. V shed 3 bases and J 2 bases; nucleotides not matched to a gene: 9. The CDR3 protein is CASSHPGVQGNYGYTF. Written as DNA, the CDR3 is TGCGCCAGCAGCCACCCCGGGGTACAGGGGAACTATGGCTACACCTTC.

The V and J genes are TRBV5-1 and TRBJ2-1; D is possibly TRBD2 (5 bases). V was cut by 3 bases and J by 8 bases, with 12 bases left in between. The CDR3 loop spans 13 amino acids. Germline CDR1 and CDR2: SGHRS and YFSETQ. The CDR3 DNA reads as TGCGCCAGCAGCTCCGGTAGTAGCGATGAGCAGTTCTTC. As protein: CASSSGSSDEQFF.

The genes are TRBV19 and TRBJ2-3; D is possibly TRBD1 (7 bases). The CDR3 sequence is 15 residues long. Germline loops: CDR1 LNHDA, CDR2 SQIVND (reference sequence). V was shortened by 7 bases and J by 0 bases, with 14 bases between the two germline ends. The CDR3 protein is CASTAGQPSTDTQYF. The CDR3 coding sequence is TGTGCCAGTACTGCGGGACAGCCTAGCACAGATACGCAGTATTTT.

The rearrangement joins TRBV29-1 to TRBJ2-5; tentative D call: TRBD2 (7 bases). This CDR3 spans 14 amino acids. Trimming stripped 4 bases from V and 2 bases from J, with 14 bases between. Germline V gene lookup returns CDR1 SQVTM and CDR2 ANQGSEA. For the CDR3, the DNA is TGCAGCGTTGCTAAGGGGGGGGTACAAGAGACCCAGTACTTC. Translating it yields CSVAKGGVQETQYF.

V and J are TRBV5-1 and TRBJ1-5; possibly TRBD1 for D (6 bases). Trimming removed 4 bases from V and 0 bases from J, with 11 bases in between. Per germline, CDR1 SGHRS and CDR2 YFSETQ. CDR3 length equals 15 residues. DNA for the CDR3: TGCGCCAGCAGCCCTGGGACAACTAGCAATCAGCCCCAGCATTTT. As protein: CASSPGTTSNQPQHF.